A single sample gave rise to the 4 T cell receptor beta chains below, sequenced in a study of OX40 agonist ivuxolimab in advanced cancers. Produced via immunoSEQ multiplex PCR; TCRdb's table is partial and in-frame only. This sample carries some 72,000 clones, more than 80% of them seen once, and the ten largest clones take roughly 0.5%. Source: CD4+ or CD8+ T cells sorted from blood, taken in a trial of the OX40 agonist ivuxolimab. The receptors come from an adult with an advanced solid tumor such as melanoma, head and neck, liver or kidney cancer.

This clone has just one count. The chain combines TRBV28 with TRBJ2-5, with D maybe TRBD2 (6 bases). The CDR3 totals 14 residues. Germline CDR1 reads MDHEN; CDR2 reads SYDVKM. Between the trimmed V and J ends, which lost 5 bases and 5 bases, there was a span of 15 bases. In DNA form, the CDR3 reads TGTGCCAGCAGTGGGACTGTCGGTTTGGAGACCCAGTACTTC. Translated, it gives CASSGTVGLETQYF.

The rearrangement joins TRBV7-8 to TRBJ1-4; 11 bases fit TRBD1. The CDR3 has 16 residues. Germline trimming cut 5 bases from V and 8 bases from J; bases unmatched to any gene: 10. The germline V gene encodes CDR1 SGHVS and CDR2 FQNEAQ. Here the CDR3 reads CASSLDRDRGEEKLFF. CDR3 coding DNA: TGTGCCAGCAGCCTGGACCGGGACAGGGGGGAGGAAAAACTGTTTTTT.

The rearrangement uses TRBV7-2 and TRBJ2-7; tentative D call: TRBD1 (6 bases). The CDR3 runs 17 residues. With 0 bases removed from V and 2 bases from J, the gap between germline ends came to 17 bases. Germline V CDR1 and CDR2: SGHTA, FQGNSA. CDR3 nucleotide sequence: TGTGCCAGCAGCTTAGCCCGTTCCGGGACACCCCCCTACGAGCAGTACTTC. Protein sequence: CASSLARSGTPPYEQYF.

This chain uses TRBV7-2 with TRBJ1-5; D perhaps matches TRBD1 (6 bases). The V gene's germline CDR1 is SGHTA and CDR2 FQGNSA. With 3 bases removed from V and 6 bases from J, the gap between germline ends came to 12 bases. The CDR3 runs to 14 residues. In DNA form, the CDR3 reads TGTGCCAGCAGCTTCAACGGGGGGCCTCAGCCCCAGCATTTT. It yields the protein CASSFNGGPQPQHF.